Here is one TCR beta chain with its context. The source of the sample is a study of blood T cell repertoires in COVID-19. The germline CDR1 and CDR2 sequences are MGHRA and YSYEKL. Trimming shortened V by 0 bases and J by 1 base, and 13 bases separated the two germline ends. This CDR3 has 16 residues. In the original processing: Estimated nucleated cell counts came from reference gene primer amplification. TCRdb's table, derived via immunoSEQ multiplex PCR, lists solely in-frame clones and lacks some. V and J calls plus clone size are reproduced from that table; the DNA served to infer D and trimming. The sample lists 300,000 to 400,000 clones; approximately 87% were seen once.

The sequence derives from a woman aged 25 to 39 with acute COVID-19. Sequenced material: PBMCs or T cells enriched from blood (not recorded which). The chain employs TRBV4-1 and TRBJ2-7, with D possibly TRBD1 on 5 matching bases. CDR3 in amino acids: CASSQEQAPLSYEQYF. CDR3 DNA: TGCGCCAGCAGCCAAGAACAGGCGCCCCTTTCCTACGAGCAGTACTTC.